The source of this T cell receptor (beta chain) is a study of patients and donors after allogeneic stem cell transplantation. Via MiXCR, TCRdb re-called the RT-PCR reads, giving one row per CDR3 protein. The table records 85,000 to 90,000 distinct CDR3 sequences, about 48% of them present only once. The CDR3 consists of 13 residues. V was shortened by 0 bases and J by 1 base, with 4 bases between the two germline ends. Germline CDR1 DFQATT, CDR2 SNEGSKA (reference sequence). The chain combines TRBV20-1 with TRBJ1-5; no definite D call. The sequencing input was blood, either unsorted or a sorted T cell fraction (not recorded which). This clonotype originated in a human donor who was either an allogeneic HSCT recipient or a stem cell or donor lymphocyte infusion donor (not recorded which). It is not recorded whose cells these are; they may come from a transplant donor. CDR3 residues: CSARDLSNQPQHF. CDR3 bases: TGCAGTGCTAGAGATTTGAGCAATCAGCCCCAGCATTTT.